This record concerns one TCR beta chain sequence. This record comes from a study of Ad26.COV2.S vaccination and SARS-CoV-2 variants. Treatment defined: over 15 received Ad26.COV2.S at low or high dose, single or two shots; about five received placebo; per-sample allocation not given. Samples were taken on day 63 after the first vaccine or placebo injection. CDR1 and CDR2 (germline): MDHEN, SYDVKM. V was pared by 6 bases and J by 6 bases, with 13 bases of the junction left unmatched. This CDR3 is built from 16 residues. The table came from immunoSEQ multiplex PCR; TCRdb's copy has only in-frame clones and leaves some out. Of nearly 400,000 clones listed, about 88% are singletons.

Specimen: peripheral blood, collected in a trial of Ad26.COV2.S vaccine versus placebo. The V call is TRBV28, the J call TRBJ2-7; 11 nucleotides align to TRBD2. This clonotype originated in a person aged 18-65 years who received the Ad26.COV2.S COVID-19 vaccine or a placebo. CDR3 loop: CASSTGAASGRREQYF. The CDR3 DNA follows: TGTGCCAGCAGCACAGGGGCGGCTAGCGGGAGGCGCGAGCAGTACTTC.